Described below is a single TCR beta chain sequence and its context. The data were obtained in a study of blood T cell repertoires in COVID-19. The wider study: Some COVID-19 samples were acute and others convalescent; all came from the United States, Italy and Spain. T cells, B-cell-depleted T cells, or PBMCs supplied cDNA or gDNA.

Per the study methods: Nucleated cell counts were estimated from reference gene primer amplification. The data were produced by immunoSEQ multiplex PCR, yet TCRdb's version contains in-frame clones alone and is incomplete. V, J and clone size reflect that table, while D and trimming were determined from the DNA. Found here are some 250,000 clones, roughly 88% of them singletons; the top ten hold roughly 0.8%. Trimming cost V 5 bases and J 4 bases, with 8 bases left between them. The CDR3 consists of 13 residues. CDR1 is KGHDR, CDR2 SFDVKD, per germline. The V gene is TRBV24-1, the J gene TRBJ1-5; D possibly corresponds to TRBD1 (5 bases). The specimen sequenced was peripheral blood. This sequence was found in a woman in her thirties with acute or convalescent COVID-19. Here the CDR3 reads CATSVGGNQPQHF. In nucleotides, the CDR3 is TGTGCCACCAGTGTCGGGGGGAATCAGCCCCAGCATTTT.